The T cell receptor beta chain under discussion was sequenced for a study of blood T cell repertoires in COVID-19. TCRdb's table, derived via immunoSEQ multiplex PCR, lists solely in-frame clones and lacks some. The sample shows about 240,000 clones, more than 75% of them seen only once. Between the trimmed V and J ends, which lost 0 bases and 0 bases, there was a span of 10 bases. This CDR3 has 16 amino acids. The V gene's germline CDR1 is MRHNA and CDR2 SNTAGT. A few counts support this clone. The chain carries TRBV6-4 and TRBJ2-3; D remains ambiguous. Sequenced sample: peripheral blood. This TCR was recovered from a woman older than 75 with COVID-19, enrolled during active disease. This CDR3 reads CASSDSFSSSTDTQYF. CDR3 DNA: TGTGCCAGCAGTGACTCGTTCAGTTCTAGCACAGATACGCAGTATTTT.